The 18 T cell receptor beta chains presented below share a single source sample, sequenced in a study of T cell responses to AZD1222 COVID-19 vaccine. TCRdb's copy holds only in-frame clones and misses some; the assay was immunoSEQ multiplex PCR. Of 100,000 to 150,000 clones listed, roughly 87% were seen once; the top ten hold approximately 10%. The sample was peripheral blood, taken on day 0 of AZD1222 vaccination. The receptors come from an adult in good health.

This sequence joins TRBV28 and TRBJ2-2; D might be TRBD1 (6 bases). Germline V gives CDR1 MDHEN, CDR2 SYDVKM. The V and J ends lost 6 bases and 3 bases respectively, with 20 bases between them. CDR3 length equals 17 residues. Here the CDR3 reads CASRDRTFLEHTGELFF. Written as DNA, the CDR3 is TGTGCCAGCAGGGACAGAACCTTCCTTGAACACACCGGGGAGCTGTTTTTT.

This chain links TRBV6-5 with TRBJ2-7; D is perhaps TRBD1 (5 bases). The CDR3 sequence is 15 residues long. The germline V gene has CDR1 MNHEY and CDR2 SVGAGI. Trimming removed 6 bases at V and 3 bases at J, with 18 bases between. CDR3 residues: CASSPATTDFYEQYF. CDR3 nucleotide sequence: TGTGCCAGCAGCCCAGCTACGACAGATTTCTACGAGCAGTACTTC.

V usage is TRBV15 and J usage is TRBJ2-5; D remains ambiguous. Germline V lookup: CDR1 LNHNV, CDR2 YYDKDF (reference sequence). Trimming removed 3 bases at V and 6 bases at J, with 17 bases between. The CDR3 covers 15 residues. The CDR3 region is CATSSPVRPWKTQYF. CDR3 DNA sequence: TGTGCCACCAGCAGCCCCGTGCGGCCGTGGAAGACCCAGTACTTC. The full variable domain, its missing parts supplied by reference TRBV15 and TRBJ2-5, is DAMVIQNPRYQVTQFGKPVTLSCSQTLNHNVMYWYQQKSSQAPKLLFHYYDKDFNNEADTPDNFQSRRPNTSFCFLDIRSPGLGDTAMYLCATSSPVRPWKTQYFGPGTRLLVL.

The chain couples TRBV3-1 (or the pseudogene TRBV3-2) to TRBJ2-5; 9 bases are shared with TRBD2. The CDR3 totals 15 residues. Trimming cost V 4 bases and J 2 bases; bases outside gene matches: 5. Germline values: CDR1 LGHDT, CDR2 YNNKEL (reference sequence). CDR3 DNA: TGTGCCAGCAGCCGTCGGACTAGCGAGCAAGAGACCCAGTACTTC. As protein: CASSRRTSEQETQYF.

The V call is TRBV28, the J call TRBJ2-1; D may be TRBD2 (6 bases). The germline V gene encodes CDR1 MDHEN and CDR2 SYDVKM. Trimming removed 2 bases from V and 5 bases from J, with 10 bases in between. This CDR3 is 14 amino acids long. CDR3 region: CASSLQGGDNEQFF. The CDR3 region has the DNA TGTGCCAGCAGTTTACAGGGAGGAGACAATGAGCAGTTCTTC.

The gene calls are TRBV2 and TRBJ1-2; tentative D call: TRBD1 (5 bases). V lost 6 bases to trimming and J lost 4 bases, with 9 bases between them. Per germline, CDR1 SNHLY and CDR2 FYNNEI. The CDR3 totals 12 residues. The CDR3: CASREDTYGYTF. DNA of the CDR3: TGTGCCAGCAGAGAGGACACCTATGGCTACACCTTC.

The gene calls are TRBV19 and TRBJ2-7; TRBD1 agrees at 9 bases. The CDR3 length is 15 residues. V was pared by 11 bases and J by 5 bases, with 16 bases of the junction left unmatched. Germline loops: CDR1 LNHDA, CDR2 SQIVND (reference sequence). The CDR3 is CAAAQTGGAYHEQYF. The CDR3 coding sequence is TGTGCCGCCGCCCAAACAGGGGGCGCCTACCACGAGCAGTACTTC.

The rearrangement joins TRBV23-1 to TRBJ1-2; D is uncertain. TRBV23-1 is classed as an ORF, of uncertain function. CDR3 length: 19 amino acids. V was trimmed by 10 bases and J by 9 bases, leaving 39 bases between them. The DNA for the CDR3 is TGCGCCATCACGCAGCGCCCAATTAATCCATCCCCGCAAGGAAGGAGCTACACCTTC. Translating gives CAITQRPINPSPQGRSYTF.

The genes are TRBV24-1 and TRBJ1-2; TRBD1 matches 10 bases. Germline CDR1 KGHDR, CDR2 SFDVKD. The J segment lost 4 bases and the V segment lost 3 bases, leaving 7 bases of the junction unmatched. This CDR3 contains 16 residues. The CDR3: CATSDGPGQGSYGYTF. CDR3 in DNA: TGTGCCACCAGTGATGGGCCGGGACAGGGGAGCTATGGCTACACCTTC.

This chain uses TRBV12-2 with TRBJ2-3; the D segment call TRBD2 is taken from the table without a DNA check. TRBV12-2 is listed as a pseudogene. The CDR3 is 16 amino acids. The CDR3 coding sequence is TGTGCAAGTCGCTGCGTCGGGACTCTCAGCACAGATACGCAGTATTTT. Its translation is CASRCVGTLSTDTQYF.

The chain employs TRBV19 and TRBJ2-7; 7 positions agree with TRBD2. The V gene end was trimmed by 8 bases and the J gene end by 3 bases; junction bases not matched to a gene: 10. Looked up from germline, CDR1 is LNHDA and CDR2 is SQIVND (reference sequence). This CDR3 has 14 amino acids. The CDR3 is CASSKGGTVYEQYF. CDR3 sequence (DNA): TGTGCCAGTTCTAAGGGAGGGACGGTCTACGAGCAGTACTTC.

This clone was found a few times. The chain is built from TRBV29-1 and TRBJ1-2; D possibly corresponds to TRBD1 (5 bases). The CDR3 is 12 amino acids. Germline values: CDR1 SQVTM, CDR2 ANQGSEA. Trimming left V 6 bases short and J 7 bases short, with 15 bases between. The CDR3 nucleotides are TGCAGCGTCGATCGGGGGATCGGTGGCTACACCTTC. Translated: CSVDRGIGGYTF.

The V call is TRBV5-1, the J call TRBJ2-3, with D possibly matching TRBD2 (5 bases). This CDR3 region has 15 residues. The germline V gene encodes CDR1 SGHRS and CDR2 YFSETQ. The ends were cut back, 0 bases at V and 4 bases at J, with 12 bases in the middle. CDR3 protein: CASSLAAAGADTQYF. CDR3 coding DNA: TGCGCCAGCAGCTTGGCCGCTGCGGGTGCAGATACGCAGTATTTT.

The chain uses TRBV6-1 and TRBJ1-5; D is perhaps TRBD1 (5 bases). Per the germline V gene, CDR1 is MNHNS and CDR2 is SASEGT. This CDR3 has 16 amino acids. V was shortened by 4 bases and J by 2 bases, with 15 bases between the two germline ends. The CDR3 nucleotides are TGTGCCAGCAGTGGTTGGGGGGGTGAGGGCAATCAGCCCCAGCATTTT. As protein: CASSGWGGEGNQPQHF.

The chain uses TRBV5-1 and TRBJ1-2; 7 bases agree with TRBD1. This CDR3 spans 13 amino acids. V shed 3 bases, J shed 3 bases, and the junction held 2 bases outside the gene matches. The germline gives CDR1 SGHRS, CDR2 YFSETQ. CDR3 sequence reads: CASSSGTDYGYTF. CDR3 sequence (DNA): TGCGCCAGCAGCTCCGGGACAGACTATGGCTACACCTTC. Full variable domain (remainder filled in from reference TRBV5-1 and TRBJ1-2): KAGVTQTPRYLIKTRGQQVTLSCSPISGHRSVSWYQQTPGQGLQFLFEYFSETQRNKGNFPGRFSGRQFSNSRSEMNVSTLELGDSALYLCASSSGTDYGYTFGSGTRLTVV.

This clone has a single count. The chain carries TRBV28 and TRBJ2-6; 7 bases match TRBD2. The J segment lost 2 bases and the V segment lost 6 bases, leaving 10 bases of the junction unmatched. There are 17 residues in the CDR3. The V gene's germline CDR1 is MDHEN and CDR2 SYDVKM. The CDR3 spells CASRGQGGSAGANVLTF. The CDR3 DNA follows: TGTGCCAGCAGGGGTCAGGGAGGGTCCGCTGGGGCCAACGTCCTGACTTTC.

CDR3 coding DNA: TGTGCCAGCTCACCGCAGAGGGGGAGGTTAGGCGAGCAGTACTTC. It specifies CASSPQRGRLGEQYF. J is TRBJ2-7 and V is TRBV18; D possibly matches TRBD1 or TRBD2 (6 bases each). This CDR3 region has 15 residues. V was shortened by 3 bases and J by 6 bases, with 18 bases between the two germline ends. CDR1 KGHSH and CDR2 LQKENI come from the germline V gene.

The chain uses TRBV5-1 and TRBJ2-2; D is uncertain. V lost 2 bases to trimming and J lost 0 bases, with 5 bases between them. The V gene's germline CDR1 is SGHRS and CDR2 YFSETQ. CDR3 length: 14 amino acids. The CDR3 loop is CASSLESNTGELFF. The CDR3 DNA reads as TGCGCCAGCAGCTTAGAGTCGAACACCGGGGAGCTGTTTTTT.